This record concerns one T cell receptor beta chain sequence. Its specificity is not known. The data are from a study of cytomegalovirus exposure and HLA in healthy donors. The wider study: From HLA-typed donors, an early data release held around 80 million unique TCRs.

The primer mix had 60 Vbeta and 13 Jbeta primers. Profiling relied on immunoSEQ multiplex PCR, and the TCRdb table lists in-frame clones only, not all of them. The sample lists roughly 100,000 clones, roughly 85% occurring once. Study observations and caveats: Being productive about 90% or about 30% of the time was typical of most TCR beta V segments in an earlier analysis. The listing of some 170 TCR beta chains classed them as cytomegalovirus-associated.

The clonotype comes from a man between 40 and 49 years old in good health and CMV-seronegative. Sequences were obtained from PBMCs.

Here the CDR3 reads CASSSPRGSYEQYF. Here the CDR3 DNA reads TGTGCCAGCAGCTCTCCACGGGGTAGCTACGAGCAGTACTTC. The chain is built from TRBV11-2 and TRBJ2-7, with D tentatively TRBD2 (5 bases). CDR1 SGHAT and CDR2 FQNNGV come from the germline V gene. CDR3 length: 14 residues. Trimming removed 4 bases at V and 3 bases at J, with 13 bases between. Variable domain in full (rest from reference TRBV11-2 and TRBJ2-7): EAGVAQSPRYKIIEKRQSVAFWCNPISGHATLYWYQQILGQGPKLLIQFQNNGVVDDSQLPKDRFSAERLKGVDSTLKIQPAKLEDSAVYLCASSSPRGSYEQYFGPGTRLTVT.